Listed below are T cell receptor beta chains from one sample, sequenced in a study of shared clonotypes between healthy human individuals. Produced via immunoSEQ multiplex PCR; TCRdb's table is partial and in-frame only. The table has around 2.3 million clones, approximately 94% seen once; the top ten hold roughly 0.13%. The sequencing input was naive CD4+ T cells sorted from blood. The receptors shown here come from a man aged 18 to 29 in good health. The CDR3 runs from the conserved cysteine through the conserved F or W. A D gene is named only where the DNA matches it firmly. A row's size may be missing; if present it is once, few, many or a size class.

d_gene: NA
j_gene: TRBJ1-2
abundance: NA
v_gene: TRBV6-1
CDR3nt: TGTGCCAGCAGTCGAAACTATGGCTACACCTTC
CDR3aa: CASSRNYGYTF

d_gene: TRBD2
j_gene: TRBJ2-7
abundance: NA
v_gene: TRBV4-3
CDR3nt: TGCGCCAGCAGCCAAGATCTGCCTAGCGGAAGTTACGAGCAGTACTTC
CDR3aa: CASSQDLPSGSYEQYF

d_gene: TRBD1
j_gene: TRBJ1-1
abundance: NA
v_gene: TRBV10-1
CDR3nt: TGCGCCAGCAGTGAGGGGACAGTCGGAGACACTGAAGCTTTCTTT
CDR3aa: CASSEGTVGDTEAFF

d_gene: NA
j_gene: TRBJ2-5
abundance: once
v_gene: TRBV12-5
CDR3nt: TGTGCTAGTGGGCAACAGCCTCAAGAGACCCAGTACTTC
CDR3aa: CASGQQPQETQYF

d_gene: TRBD1
j_gene: TRBJ1-2
abundance: NA
v_gene: TRBV2
CDR3nt: TGTGCCAGCAGGGGGACAGCGTATGGCTACACCTTC
CDR3aa: CASRGTAYGYTF

d_gene: NA
j_gene: TRBJ2-7
abundance: NA
v_gene: TRBV6-1
CDR3nt: TGTGCCGGCAGTGCACAGTACAACGGGGAGCAGTACTTC
CDR3aa: CAGSAQYNGEQYF

d_gene: TRBD1
j_gene: TRBJ2-7
abundance: NA
v_gene: TRBV4-1
CDR3nt: TGCGCCAGCAGCTCCGGATCCCACCGCTTTGGGCCGGGGACAGGGCTATACGAGCAGTACTTC
CDR3aa: CASSSGSHRFGPGTGLYEQYF

d_gene: NA
j_gene: TRBJ2-1
abundance: NA
v_gene: TRBV11-2
CDR3nt: TGTGCCAGCAGCTTAGATGCATATCTCTACAATGAGCAGTTCTTC
CDR3aa: CASSLDAYLYNEQFF

d_gene: NA
j_gene: TRBJ1-2
abundance: NA
v_gene: TRBV19
CDR3nt: TGTGCCAGTAGCCCGAGGGGAGAGGGTTCTAACTATGGCTACACCTTC
CDR3aa: CASSPRGEGSNYGYTF

d_gene: NA
j_gene: TRBJ2-3
abundance: once
v_gene: TRBV30
CDR3nt: TGTGCCTGGAGGGGGCCGGGCACAGATACGCAGTATTTT
CDR3aa: CAWRGPGTDTQYF

d_gene: TRBD2
j_gene: TRBJ2-1
abundance: NA
v_gene: TRBV7-2
CDR3nt: TGTGCCAGCAGCTTAGCCGGGGCTAGCGGTTACAATGAGCAGTTCTTC
CDR3aa: CASSLAGASGYNEQFF

d_gene: NA
j_gene: TRBJ2-5
abundance: NA
v_gene: TRBV2
CDR3nt: TGTGCCAGCAAGGGGATCCCAGAGACCCAGTACTTC
CDR3aa: CASKGIPETQYF

d_gene: NA
j_gene: TRBJ1-1
abundance: NA
v_gene: TRBV28
CDR3nt: TGTGCCAGCAACAACGGTGGGGGGTTCGCTGAAGCTTTCTTT
CDR3aa: CASNNGGGFAEAFF

d_gene: NA
j_gene: TRBJ2-7
abundance: NA
v_gene: TRBV2
CDR3nt: TGTGCCAGCAGTGAAGGGGCAGGGGAGTACGAGCAGTACTTC
CDR3aa: CASSEGAGEYEQYF

d_gene: NA
j_gene: TRBJ1-1
abundance: NA
v_gene: TRBV30
CDR3nt: TGTGCCTGGAGGGCGGGCCGGTCAAACACTGAAGCTTTCTTT
CDR3aa: CAWRAGRSNTEAFF

d_gene: TRBD1
j_gene: TRBJ2-1
abundance: NA
v_gene: TRBV7-9
CDR3nt: TGTGCCAGCAGCTTGACCTCGACAGGGGGCAATGAGCAGTTCTTC
CDR3aa: CASSLTSTGGNEQFF

d_gene: TRBD1
j_gene: TRBJ1-1
abundance: NA
v_gene: TRBV5-1
CDR3nt: TGCGCCAGCAGCGTGGAGGGCCTAGGGGGCCTAGAAGCTTTCTTT
CDR3aa: CASSVEGLGGLEAFF

d_gene: NA
j_gene: TRBJ2-4
abundance: once
v_gene: TRBV28
CDR3nt: TGTGCCAGCAGTGAGAAGACAGGAAAACTAGCCAAAAACATTCAGTACTTC
CDR3aa: CASSEKTGKLAKNIQYF

d_gene: NA
j_gene: TRBJ1-1
abundance: NA
v_gene: TRBV7-9
CDR3nt: TGTGCCAGCAGCTGGGGGGTAGCAATGAACACTGAAGCTTTCTTT
CDR3aa: CASSWGVAMNTEAFF

d_gene: TRBD1
j_gene: TRBJ1-6
abundance: NA
v_gene: TRBV15
CDR3nt: TGTGCCACCAGCCGGACAGGGGATAATTTACCCCTCCACTTT
CDR3aa: CATSRTGDNLPLHF

d_gene: NA
j_gene: TRBJ1-2
abundance: NA
v_gene: TRBV7-2
CDR3nt: TGTGCCAGCAGCTTTACCAGCAGGGCTTTCAACTATGGCTACACCTTC
CDR3aa: CASSFTSRAFNYGYTF

d_gene: TRBD2
j_gene: TRBJ2-1
abundance: NA
v_gene: TRBV6-5
CDR3nt: TGTGCCAGCAGTTACTCGGGACGGGGGGGTTACAATGAGCAGTTCTTC
CDR3aa: CASSYSGRGGYNEQFF

d_gene: NA
j_gene: TRBJ2-3
abundance: NA
v_gene: TRBV9
CDR3nt: TGTGCCAGCAGCGTAGTGGGGGGACAGCCCATAACTACGCAGTATTTT
CDR3aa: CASSVVGGQPITTQYF

d_gene: TRBD1
j_gene: TRBJ1-6
abundance: NA
v_gene: TRBV5-4
CDR3nt: TGTGCCAGCAGCCCCGGTACAGGGGAGTGGTCACCCCTCCACTTT
CDR3aa: CASSPGTGEWSPLHF

d_gene: NA
j_gene: TRBJ2-5
abundance: NA
v_gene: TRBV6-6
CDR3nt: TGTGCCAGCAGTCGCGCCAGCGGTCAAGAGACCCAGTACTTC
CDR3aa: CASSRASGQETQYF

d_gene: TRBD1
j_gene: TRBJ2-6
abundance: NA
v_gene: TRBV27
CDR3nt: TGTGCCAGCAGTTTAACGGGACAGGGAGCTGGGGCCAACGTCCTGACTTTC
CDR3aa: CASSLTGQGAGANVLTF

d_gene: TRBD2
j_gene: TRBJ2-3
abundance: NA
v_gene: TRBV7-3
CDR3nt: TGTGCCAGCAGCTTACGCGGGGGGGGCACAGATACGCAGTATTTT
CDR3aa: CASSLRGGGTDTQYF

d_gene: TRBD2
j_gene: TRBJ2-5
abundance: NA
v_gene: TRBV6-6
CDR3nt: TGTGCCAGCAGTTGGGGGGGTGCGGAGACCCAGTACTTC
CDR3aa: CASSWGGAETQYF

d_gene: NA
j_gene: TRBJ2-5
abundance: once
v_gene: TRBV5-4
CDR3nt: TGTGCCAGCAGCGGCGTTCCCCTAGTAAAAGAGACCCAGTACTTC
CDR3aa: CASSGVPLVKETQYF

d_gene: NA
j_gene: TRBJ1-2
abundance: NA
v_gene: TRBV28
CDR3nt: TGTGCCAGCAGACTAAGGGGAGGGGGCTACACCTTC
CDR3aa: CASRLRGGGYTF

d_gene: TRBD1
j_gene: TRBJ2-4
abundance: NA
v_gene: TRBV19
CDR3nt: TGTGCCAGTAGTATAGGGTGGGACAGCAAAAACATTCAGTACTTC
CDR3aa: CASSIGWDSKNIQYF

d_gene: NA
j_gene: TRBJ2-7
abundance: NA
v_gene: TRBV27
CDR3nt: TGTGCCAGCAGTTCCCGACTGGAGGCCTCCTACGAGCAGTACTTC
CDR3aa: CASSSRLEASYEQYF